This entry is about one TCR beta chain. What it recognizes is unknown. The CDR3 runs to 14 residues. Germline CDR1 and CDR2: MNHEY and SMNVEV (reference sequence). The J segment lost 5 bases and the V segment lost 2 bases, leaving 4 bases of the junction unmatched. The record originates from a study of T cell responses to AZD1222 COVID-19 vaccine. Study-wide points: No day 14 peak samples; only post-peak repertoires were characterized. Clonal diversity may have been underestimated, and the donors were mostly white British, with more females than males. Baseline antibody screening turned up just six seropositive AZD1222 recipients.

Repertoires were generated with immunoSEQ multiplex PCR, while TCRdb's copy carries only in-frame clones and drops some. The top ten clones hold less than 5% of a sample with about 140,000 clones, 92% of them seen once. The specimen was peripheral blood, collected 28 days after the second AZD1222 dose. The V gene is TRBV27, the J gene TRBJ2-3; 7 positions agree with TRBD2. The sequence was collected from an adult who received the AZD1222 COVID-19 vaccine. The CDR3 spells CASSLLGEGDTQYF. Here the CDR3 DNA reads TGTGCCAGCAGTTTACTCGGGGAGGGAGATACGCAGTATTTT.